This T cell receptor (beta chain) was recorded in a study of blood T cell repertoires in COVID-19. Overall study context: COVID-19 samples, acute and convalescent, were from the United States, Italy and Spain. PBMCs, B-cell-depleted T cells, or T cells were the source of the cDNA or gDNA that made up the material.

Original processing notes: Estimation of nucleated cell counts relied on the amplification of reference gene primers. Repertoires were generated with immunoSEQ multiplex PCR, while TCRdb's copy carries only in-frame clones and drops some. V, J and clone size were drawn from that table, and D and trimming were deduced from the DNA. The table shows about 77,000 clones, with less than 85% occurring only once. The CDR3 loop spans 15 amino acids. Germline CDR1 and CDR2: LNHDA and SQIVND (reference sequence). V dropped 5 bases and J dropped 0 bases, with 13 bases sitting between them. The sequencing sample was made of peripheral blood. This clonotype was sampled from a woman aged 70 to 79 with acute or convalescent COVID-19. The V gene is TRBV19, the J gene TRBJ1-1; maybe TRBD1 (5 bases). CDR3 nucleotide sequence: TGTGCCAGTAGTCCAAGACAGTCTCTGAACACTGAAGCTTTCTTT. Its protein is CASSPRQSLNTEAFF.